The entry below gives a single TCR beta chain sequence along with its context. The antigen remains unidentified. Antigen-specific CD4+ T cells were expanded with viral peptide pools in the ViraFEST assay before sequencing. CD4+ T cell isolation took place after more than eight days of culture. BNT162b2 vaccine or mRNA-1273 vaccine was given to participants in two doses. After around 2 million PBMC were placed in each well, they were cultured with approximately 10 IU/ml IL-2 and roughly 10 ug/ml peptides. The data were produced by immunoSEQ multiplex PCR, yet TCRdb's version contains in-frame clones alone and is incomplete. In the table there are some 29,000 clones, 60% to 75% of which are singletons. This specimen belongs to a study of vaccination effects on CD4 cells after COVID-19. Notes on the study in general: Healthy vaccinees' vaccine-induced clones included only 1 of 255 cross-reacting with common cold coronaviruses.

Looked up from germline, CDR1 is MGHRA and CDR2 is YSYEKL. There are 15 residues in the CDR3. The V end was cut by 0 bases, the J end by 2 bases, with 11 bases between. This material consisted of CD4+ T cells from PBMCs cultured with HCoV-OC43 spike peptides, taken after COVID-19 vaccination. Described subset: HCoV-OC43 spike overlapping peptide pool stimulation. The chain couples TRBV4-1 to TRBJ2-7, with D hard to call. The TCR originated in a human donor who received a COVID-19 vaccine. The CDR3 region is CASSQEPVGTYEQYF. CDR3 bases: TGCGCCAGCAGCCAAGAACCTGTGGGAACCTACGAGCAGTACTTC.